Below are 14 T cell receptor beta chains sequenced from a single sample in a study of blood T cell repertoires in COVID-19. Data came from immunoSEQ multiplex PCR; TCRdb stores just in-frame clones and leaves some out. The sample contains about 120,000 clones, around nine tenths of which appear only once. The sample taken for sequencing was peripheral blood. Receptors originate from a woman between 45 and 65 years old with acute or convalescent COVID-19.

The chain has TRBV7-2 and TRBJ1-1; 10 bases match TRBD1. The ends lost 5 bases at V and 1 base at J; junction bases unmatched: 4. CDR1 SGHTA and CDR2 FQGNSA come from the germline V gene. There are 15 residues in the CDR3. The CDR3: CASSARTGGNTEAFF. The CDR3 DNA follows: TGTGCCAGCAGCGCACGGACAGGGGGGAACACTGAAGCTTTCTTT. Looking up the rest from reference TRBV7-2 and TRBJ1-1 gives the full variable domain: GAGVSQSPSNKVTEKGKDVELRCDPISGHTALYWYRQSLGQGLEFLIYFQGNSAPDKSGLPSDRFSAERTGGSVSTLTIQRTQQEDSAVYLCASSARTGGNTEAFFGQGTRLTVV.

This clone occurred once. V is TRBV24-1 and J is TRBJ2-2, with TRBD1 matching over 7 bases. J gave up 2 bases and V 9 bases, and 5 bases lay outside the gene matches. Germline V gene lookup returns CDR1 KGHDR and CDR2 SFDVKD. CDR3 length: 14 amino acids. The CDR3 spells CATEKGANTGELFF. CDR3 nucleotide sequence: TGTGCCACCGAGAAGGGGGCTAACACCGGGGAGCTGTTTTTT.

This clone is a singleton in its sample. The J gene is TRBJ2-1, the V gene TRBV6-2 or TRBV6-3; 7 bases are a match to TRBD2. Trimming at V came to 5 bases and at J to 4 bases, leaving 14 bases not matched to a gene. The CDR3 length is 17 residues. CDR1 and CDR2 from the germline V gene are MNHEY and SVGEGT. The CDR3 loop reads CASSPPSGRGWYNEQFF. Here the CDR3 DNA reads TGTGCCAGCAGTCCGCCTTCGGGGCGGGGGTGGTACAATGAGCAGTTCTTC.

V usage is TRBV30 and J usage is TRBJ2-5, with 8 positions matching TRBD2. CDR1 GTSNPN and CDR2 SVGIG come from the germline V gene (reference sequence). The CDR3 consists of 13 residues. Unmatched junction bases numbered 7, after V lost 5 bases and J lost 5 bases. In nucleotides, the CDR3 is TGTGCCTGGGAGCGGGGGAGTAAGGAGACCCAGTACTTC. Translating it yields CAWERGSKETQYF.

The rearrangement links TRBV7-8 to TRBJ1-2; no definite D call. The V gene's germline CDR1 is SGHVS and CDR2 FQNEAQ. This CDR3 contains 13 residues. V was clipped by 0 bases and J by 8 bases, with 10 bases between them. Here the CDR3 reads CASSLALHGGYTF. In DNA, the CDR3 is TGTGCCAGCAGCTTAGCGCTCCACGGGGGCTACACCTTC.

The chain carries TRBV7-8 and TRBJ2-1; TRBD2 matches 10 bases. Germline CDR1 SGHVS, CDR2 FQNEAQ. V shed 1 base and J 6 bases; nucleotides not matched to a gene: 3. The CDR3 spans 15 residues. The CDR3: CASSLGTSGINEQFF. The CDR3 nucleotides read TGTGCCAGCAGCTTAGGTACTAGCGGGATCAATGAGCAGTTCTTC.

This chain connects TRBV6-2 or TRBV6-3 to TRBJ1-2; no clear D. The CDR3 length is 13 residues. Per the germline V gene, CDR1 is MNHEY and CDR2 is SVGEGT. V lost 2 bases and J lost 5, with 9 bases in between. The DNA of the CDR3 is TGTGCCAGCAGTTACGAGGCACTTTATGGCTACACCTTC. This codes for CASSYEALYGYTF.

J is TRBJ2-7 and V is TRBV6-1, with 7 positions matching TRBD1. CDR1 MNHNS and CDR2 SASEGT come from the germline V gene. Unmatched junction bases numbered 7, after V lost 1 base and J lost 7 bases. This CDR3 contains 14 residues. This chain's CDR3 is CASSEDRGAREQYF. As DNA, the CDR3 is TGTGCCAGCAGTGAAGACAGGGGAGCGAGGGAGCAGTACTTC.

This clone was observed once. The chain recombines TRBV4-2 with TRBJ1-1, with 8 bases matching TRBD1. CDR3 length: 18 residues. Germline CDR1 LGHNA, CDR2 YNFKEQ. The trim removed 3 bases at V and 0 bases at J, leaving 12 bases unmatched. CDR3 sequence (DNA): TGTGCCAGCAGCCAGATTCCGGGACAGGTAGACATGAACACTGAAGCTTTCTTT. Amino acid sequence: CASSQIPGQVDMNTEAFF.

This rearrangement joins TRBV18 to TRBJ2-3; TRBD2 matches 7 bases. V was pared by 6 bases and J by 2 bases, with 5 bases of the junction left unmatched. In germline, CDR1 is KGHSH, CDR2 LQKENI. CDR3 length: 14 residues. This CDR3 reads CASSTTSATDTQYF. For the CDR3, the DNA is TGTGCCAGCTCCACAACTAGCGCCACAGATACGCAGTATTTT.

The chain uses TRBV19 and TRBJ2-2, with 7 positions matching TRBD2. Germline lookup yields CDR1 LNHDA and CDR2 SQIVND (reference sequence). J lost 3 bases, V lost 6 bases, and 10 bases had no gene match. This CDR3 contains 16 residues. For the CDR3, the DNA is TGTGCCAGTAGGGAGAGACTAGCTTCCGACACCGGGGAGCTGTTTTTT. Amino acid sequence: CASRERLASDTGELFF.

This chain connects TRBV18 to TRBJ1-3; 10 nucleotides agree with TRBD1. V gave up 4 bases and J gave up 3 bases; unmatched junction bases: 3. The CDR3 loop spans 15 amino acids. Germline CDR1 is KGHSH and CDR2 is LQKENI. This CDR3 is CASSRDRGFGNTIYF. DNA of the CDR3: TGTGCCAGCTCACGGGACAGGGGATTTGGAAACACCATATATTTT.

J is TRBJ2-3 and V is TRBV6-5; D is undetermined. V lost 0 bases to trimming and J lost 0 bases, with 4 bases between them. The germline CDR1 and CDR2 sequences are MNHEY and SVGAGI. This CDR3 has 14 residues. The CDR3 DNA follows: TGTGCCAGCAGTTACTCCCCAAGCACAGATACGCAGTATTTT. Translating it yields CASSYSPSTDTQYF.

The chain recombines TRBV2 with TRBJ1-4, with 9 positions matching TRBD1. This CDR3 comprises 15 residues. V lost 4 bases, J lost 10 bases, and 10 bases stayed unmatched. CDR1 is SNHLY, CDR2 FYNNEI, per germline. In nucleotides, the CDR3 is TGTGCCAGCAGTGTGAGCGGGACAGGGTCGGTAAAACTGTTTTTT. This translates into CASSVSGTGSVKLFF.